This T cell receptor (beta chain) was profiled in a study of cytomegalovirus exposure and HLA in healthy donors. The V end was cut by 10 bases, the J end by 1 base, with 16 bases between. This CDR3 region has 14 residues. Per the germline V gene, CDR1 is SEHNR and CDR2 is FQNEAQ (reference sequence). Primers: 60 Vbeta forward and 13 Jbeta reverse. TCRdb's table, derived via immunoSEQ multiplex PCR, lists solely in-frame clones and lacks some. The sample records about 220,000 clones, 82% being singletons. V is TRBV7-9 and J is TRBJ1-2; possibly TRBD1 for D (6 bases). This TCR came from a woman aged 35 to 49 in good health and CMV-seropositive. Sequencing was performed on PBMCs. Here the CDR3 DNA reads TGTGCCACGTGGGGGCCGATTAATAACTATGGCTACACCTTC. It codes for CATWGPINNYGYTF.